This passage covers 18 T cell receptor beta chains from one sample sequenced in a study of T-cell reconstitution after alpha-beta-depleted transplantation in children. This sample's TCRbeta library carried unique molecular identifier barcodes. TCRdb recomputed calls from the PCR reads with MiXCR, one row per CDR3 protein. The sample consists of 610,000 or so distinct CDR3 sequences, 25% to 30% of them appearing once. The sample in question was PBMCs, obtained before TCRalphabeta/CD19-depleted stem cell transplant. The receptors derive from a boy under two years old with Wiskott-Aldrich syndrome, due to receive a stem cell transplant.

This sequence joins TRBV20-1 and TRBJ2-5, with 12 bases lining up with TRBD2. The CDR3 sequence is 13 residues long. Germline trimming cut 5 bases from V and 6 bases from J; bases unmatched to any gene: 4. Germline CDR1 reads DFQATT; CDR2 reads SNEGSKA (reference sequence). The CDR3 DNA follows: TGCAGTGCTTGGACTAGCGGGATGCAGACCCAGTACTTC. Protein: CSAWTSGMQTQYF.

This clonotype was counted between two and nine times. CDR3 nucleotide sequence: TGTGCCAGCAGTAGATCCGGGACTAGCGGGTACTGTTGCTCCTACAATGAGCAGTTCTTC. It codes for CASSRSGTSGYCCSYNEQFF. This chain connects TRBV12-3 or TRBV12-4 to TRBJ2-1; the match to TRBD2 covers 12 bases. J gave up 0 bases and V 5 bases, and 14 bases lay outside the gene matches. This CDR3 has 20 amino acids.

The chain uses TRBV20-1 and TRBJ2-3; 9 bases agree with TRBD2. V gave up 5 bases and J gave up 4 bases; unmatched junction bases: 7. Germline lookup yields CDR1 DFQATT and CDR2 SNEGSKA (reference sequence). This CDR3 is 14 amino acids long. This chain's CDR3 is CSARREGPSDTQYF. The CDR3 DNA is TGCAGTGCTCGGCGGGAGGGCCCCTCAGATACGCAGTATTTT.

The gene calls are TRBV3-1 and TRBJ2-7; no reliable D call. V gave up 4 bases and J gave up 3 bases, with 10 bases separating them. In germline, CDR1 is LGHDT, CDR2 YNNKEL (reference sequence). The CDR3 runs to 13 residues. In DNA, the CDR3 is TGTGCCAGCAGCCGACGTCTATTCTACGAGCAGTACTTC. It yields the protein CASSRRLFYEQYF.

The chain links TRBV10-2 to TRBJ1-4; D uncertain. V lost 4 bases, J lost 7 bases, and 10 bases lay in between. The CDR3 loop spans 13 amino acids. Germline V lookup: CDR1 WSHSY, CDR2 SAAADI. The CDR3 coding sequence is TGCGCCAGCAGTGGCATACTAGGTGAAAAACTGTTTTTT. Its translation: CASSGILGEKLFF.

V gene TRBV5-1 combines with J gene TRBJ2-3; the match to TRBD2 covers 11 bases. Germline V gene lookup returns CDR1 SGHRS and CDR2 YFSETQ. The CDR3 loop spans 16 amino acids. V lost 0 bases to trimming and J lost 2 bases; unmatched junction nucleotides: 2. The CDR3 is CASSLEGLAVTDTQYF. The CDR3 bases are TGCGCCAGCAGCTTGGAGGGACTAGCGGTCACAGATACGCAGTATTTT.

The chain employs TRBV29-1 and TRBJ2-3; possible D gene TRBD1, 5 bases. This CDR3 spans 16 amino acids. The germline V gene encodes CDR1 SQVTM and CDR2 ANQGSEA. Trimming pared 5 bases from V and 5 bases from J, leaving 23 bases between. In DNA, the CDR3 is TGCAGCGTTCCCAAAGCCCCAACCACAGGCGTAGATACGCAGTATTTT. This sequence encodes CSVPKAPTTGVDTQYF.

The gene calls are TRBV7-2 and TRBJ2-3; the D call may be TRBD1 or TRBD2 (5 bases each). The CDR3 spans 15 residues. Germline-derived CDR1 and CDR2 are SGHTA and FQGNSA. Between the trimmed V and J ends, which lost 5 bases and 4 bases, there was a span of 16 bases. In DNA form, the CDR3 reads TGTGCCAGCAGCGATCCGGGGCTGGGGTCAGATACGCAGTATTTT. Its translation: CASSDPGLGSDTQYF.

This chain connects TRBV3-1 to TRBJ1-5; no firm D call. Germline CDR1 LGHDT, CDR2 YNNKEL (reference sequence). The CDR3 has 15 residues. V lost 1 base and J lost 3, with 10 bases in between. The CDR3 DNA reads TGTGCCAGCAGCCAAGTATTCGGGGACAATCAGCCCCAGCATTTT. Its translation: CASSQVFGDNQPQHF.

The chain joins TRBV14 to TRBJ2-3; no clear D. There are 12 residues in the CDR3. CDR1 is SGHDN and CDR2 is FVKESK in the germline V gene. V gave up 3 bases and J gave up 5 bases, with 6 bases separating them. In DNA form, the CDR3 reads TGTGCCAGCAGCCAGAGTGGAGATACGCAGTATTTT. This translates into CASSQSGDTQYF.

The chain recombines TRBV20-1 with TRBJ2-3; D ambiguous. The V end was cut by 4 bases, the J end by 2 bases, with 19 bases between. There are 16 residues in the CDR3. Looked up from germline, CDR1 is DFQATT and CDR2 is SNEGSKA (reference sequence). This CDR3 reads CSAMLWGRDDTDTQYF. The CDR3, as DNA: TGCAGTGCTATGCTTTGGGGTAGGGATGACACAGATACGCAGTATTTT.

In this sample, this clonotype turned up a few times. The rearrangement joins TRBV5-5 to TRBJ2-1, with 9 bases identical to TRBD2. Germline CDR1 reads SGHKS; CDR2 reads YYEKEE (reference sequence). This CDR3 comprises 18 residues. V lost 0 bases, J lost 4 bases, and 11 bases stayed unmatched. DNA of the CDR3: TGTGCCAGCAGCTTGGGTATACCTAGCGGGGTCCTATACAATGAGCAGTTCTTC. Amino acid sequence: CASSLGIPSGVLYNEQFF.

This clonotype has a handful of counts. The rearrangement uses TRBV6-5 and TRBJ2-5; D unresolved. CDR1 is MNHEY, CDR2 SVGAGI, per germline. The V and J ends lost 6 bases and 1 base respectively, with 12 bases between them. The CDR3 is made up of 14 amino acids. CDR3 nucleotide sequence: TGTGCCAGCAGCTTAGGGCCATTCCAAGAGACCCAGTACTTC. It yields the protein CASSLGPFQETQYF.

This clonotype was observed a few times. This CDR3 reads CATSREPRMNTEAFF. CDR3 nucleotides: TGTGCCACCAGCAGGGAACCCCGGATGAACACTGAAGCTTTCTTT. The gene calls are TRBV15 and TRBJ1-1; no firm D call. Germline V lookup: CDR1 LNHNV, CDR2 YYDKDF (reference sequence). Trimming took 3 bases from V and 0 from J, leaving 11 bases between them. This CDR3 comprises 15 residues.

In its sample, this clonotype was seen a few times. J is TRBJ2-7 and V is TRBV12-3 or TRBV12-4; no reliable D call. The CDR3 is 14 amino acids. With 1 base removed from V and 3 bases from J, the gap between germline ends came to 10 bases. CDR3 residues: CASSLDRMFYEQYF. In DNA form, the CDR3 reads TGTGCCAGCAGTTTAGATCGAATGTTCTACGAGCAGTACTTC.

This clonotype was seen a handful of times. The CDR3 coding sequence is TGTGCCAGCAGCCAAGATTGGTCCGGGGCCGCGTGGGGGGAGCTGTTTTTT. It yields the protein CASSQDWSGAAWGELFF. The rearrangement joins TRBV4-2 to TRBJ2-2; D is tentatively TRBD1 or TRBD2 (5 bases each). The length of the CDR3 is 17 residues. CDR1 is LGHNA and CDR2 is YNFKEQ in the germline V gene. The V end was cut by 0 bases, the J end by 8 bases, with 19 bases between.

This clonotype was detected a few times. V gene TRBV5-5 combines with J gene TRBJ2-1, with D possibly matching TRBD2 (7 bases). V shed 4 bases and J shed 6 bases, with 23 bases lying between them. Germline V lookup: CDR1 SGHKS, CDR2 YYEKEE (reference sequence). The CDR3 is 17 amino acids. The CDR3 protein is CASSARGGAWGRNEQFF. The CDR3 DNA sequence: TGTGCCAGCAGCGCCCGAGGGGGGGCGTGGGGTCGCAATGAGCAGTTCTTC.

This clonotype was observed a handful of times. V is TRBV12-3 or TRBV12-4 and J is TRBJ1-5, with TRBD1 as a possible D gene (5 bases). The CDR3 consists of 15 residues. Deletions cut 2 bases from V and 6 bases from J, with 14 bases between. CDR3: CASSLRQGGGQPQHF. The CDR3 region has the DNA TGTGCCAGCAGTTTACGGCAGGGAGGCGGTCAGCCCCAGCATTTT.